This T cell receptor beta chain is from a study of response to subunit inactivated influenza vaccine. One entry per CDR3 protein results from TCRdb running MiXCR on the RT-PCR reads. The sample carries about 780,000 distinct CDR3 sequences, 15% to 20% recorded once. The germline CDR1 and CDR2 sequences are LNHNV and YYDKDF (reference sequence). Trimming removed 4 bases at V and 5 bases at J, with 15 bases between. The CDR3 runs to 15 residues. Whole-study results and caveats: Few new T cells, the authors suggested, are recruited by each seasonal influenza vaccination.

This clonotype was counted many times. Its antigen is undetermined. V gene TRBV15 combines with J gene TRBJ2-4; D might be TRBD1 (5 bases). The clonotype comes from a man aged 45 to 65 who received an inactivated influenza vaccine. Sample: PBMCs from blood, taken around 5 days after vaccination. DNA for the CDR3: TGTGCCACCAGCATACGACAGCCTCGACAAAACATTCAGTACTTC. Translated, it gives CATSIRQPRQNIQYF.